These 32 T cell receptor beta chains share one sample of origin, sequenced in a study of CD8+CD57+ T cells in acquired aplastic anemia (dated by TCRdb to the late 2010s). The reads were generated on an Illumina HiSeq 2000. Genomic DNA served as template for TCR beta VDJ combination and CDR3 sequence profiling. The public reads were run again by TCRdb, first through fastp at Q25 and then through MiXCR, and only productive beta chains were kept. Duplicate CDR3 protein sequences are folded into a single record with the most common DNA and genes. Across this sample there are approximately 180,000 distinct CDR3 sequences, with under 50% seen only once. The ten largest clones take up about 1.8% of the sample. Patients chosen for sequencing had shown expansion of CD8+CD57+ cells by flow cytometry. The sequenced sample consisted of sorted CD4+, CD8+, or CD8+CD57+ T cells (not recorded which) from PBMCs. These TCRs come from a human donor with aplastic anemia.

This clonotype came up a few times. The J gene is TRBJ1-1, the V gene TRBV7-2; maybe TRBD1 (5 bases). Germline V gene sequence: CDR1 SGHTA, CDR2 FQGNSA. Trimming cost V 1 base and J 1 base, with 10 bases left between them. The CDR3 length is 15 residues. In DNA form, the CDR3 reads TGTGCCAGCAGCTTAGTTTTGACAGCGAACACTGAAGCTTTCTTT. Protein: CASSLVLTANTEAFF.

Note on this clonotype: The junction shows a germline mismatch at one end, possibly a read error. The chain carries TRBV19 and TRBJ2-1; D is undetermined. The CDR3 extends over 14 amino acids. CDR1 and CDR2 (germline): LNHDA, SQIVND (reference sequence). Here the CDR3 DNA reads TGTGCCAGTAGTATATCACTCGCCGGCAATGAGCAGTCCTTC. Amino acids: CASSISLAGNEQSF.

This clonotype was found many times. CDR3 residues: CASSRTSDTKNIQYF. In nucleotides, the CDR3 is TGTGCCAGCAGCCGGACTAGCGACACCAAAAACATTCAGTACTTC. The rearrangement uses TRBV11-2 and TRBJ2-4, with 9 bases that match TRBD2. The CDR3 is 15 amino acids. CDR1 is SGHAT and CDR2 is FQNNGV in the germline V gene. V gave up 5 bases and J gave up 2 bases; unmatched junction bases: 4.

This clonotype was observed a single time. As DNA, the CDR3 is TGTGCCAGCAGCCCTATGTTGAGGAACCCAATCGATGAGCAGTTCTTC. As protein: CASSPMLRNPIDEQFF. This rearrangement joins TRBV7-3 to TRBJ2-1; D ambiguous. Deletions cut 5 bases from V and 8 bases from J, with 22 bases between. The CDR3 is made up of 16 amino acids. The germline gives CDR1 SGHTA, CDR2 FQGTGA.

V gene TRBV7-8 combines with J gene TRBJ2-7; D may be TRBD1 or TRBD2 (5 bases each). Germline values: CDR1 SGHVS, CDR2 FQNEAQ. V lost 1 base and J lost 0, with 13 bases in between. CDR3 length equals 16 residues. The CDR3 DNA reads TGTGCCAGCAGCTTAGTGTTGGGACGGCCCTCCTACGAGCAGTACTTC. Translating gives CASSLVLGRPSYEQYF.

This clonotype occurred many times. V usage is TRBV5-1 and J usage is TRBJ2-3; the D gene could be TRBD1 or TRBD2 (5 bases each). V lost 0 bases and J lost 2, with 13 bases in between. This CDR3 contains 16 residues. Germline V lookup: CDR1 SGHRS, CDR2 YFSETQ. The CDR3 sequence: CASSLGSGPNTDTQYF. The CDR3 bases are TGCGCCAGCAGCTTGGGTTCGGGGCCGAACACAGATACGCAGTATTTT.

The chain links TRBV10-2 to TRBJ1-1; no firm D call. The germline CDR1 and CDR2 sequences are WSHSY and SAAADI. The CDR3 spans 11 residues. V lost 3 bases to trimming and J lost 7 bases, with 6 bases between them. CDR3 in amino acids: CASSDVIEAFF. CDR3 in DNA: TGCGCCAGCAGTGACGTTATTGAAGCTTTCTTT.

On this clonotype itself: A single base separates this from a much larger clone, so it may be a read error. This chain links TRBV2 with TRBJ2-4, with TRBD1 as a possible D gene (5 bases). The germline V gene has CDR1 SNHLY and CDR2 FYNNEI. CDR3 size: 16 residues. The CDR3 region has the DNA TGTGCCAGCAGTGAGCTTATCAGGGTAGCCAAAGACATTCAGTACTTC. Protein product: CASSELIRVAKDIQYF.

This clonotype was found many times. This chain joins TRBV5-1 and TRBJ2-5; TRBD1 aligns across 11 bases. The V and J ends lost 4 bases and 4 bases, in that order; junction bases with no gene match: 6. There are 15 residues in the CDR3. CDR1 SGHRS and CDR2 YFSETQ come from the germline V gene. Written as DNA, the CDR3 is TGCGCCAGCAGCACGGGACAGGGGGGAGGAGAGACCCAGTACTTC. The encoded protein is CASSTGQGGGETQYF.

This chain joins TRBV6-5 and TRBJ1-5; 8 positions agree with TRBD1. From germline, CDR1 is MNHEY and CDR2 SVGAGI. The CDR3 runs 15 residues. V lost 4 bases, J lost 3 bases, and 5 bases stayed unmatched. The CDR3 is CASSWTGFLNQPQHF. CDR3 coding DNA: TGTGCCAGCAGTTGGACAGGGTTCCTCAATCAGCCCCAGCATTTT.

This clonotype was recorded many times. J is TRBJ2-5 and V is TRBV29-1; no clear D gene. V shed 6 bases and J shed 4 bases, with 15 bases lying between them. Germline loops: CDR1 SQVTM, CDR2 ANQGSEA. The CDR3 runs 13 residues. The CDR3 spells CSVEQSWRETQYF. CDR3 coding DNA: TGCAGCGTAGAACAGAGTTGGAGAGAGACCCAGTACTTC.

V is TRBV2 and J is TRBJ1-2; D gene uncertain. The germline V gene has CDR1 SNHLY and CDR2 FYNNEI. V lost 6 bases and J lost 0, with 14 bases in between. There are 15 residues in the CDR3. The CDR3 DNA follows: TGTGCCAGCAGAGCCGCGGTTCCAGCTAACTATGGCTACACCTTC. Translating it yields CASRAAVPANYGYTF. Using reference TRBV2 and TRBJ1-2 for the parts outside the CDR3, the full variable domain is EPEVTQTPSHQVTQMGQEVILRCVPISNHLYFYWYRQILGQKVEFLVSFYNNEISEKSEIFDDQFSVERPDGSNFTLKIRSTKLEDSAMYFCASRAAVPANYGYTFGSGTRLTVV.

This clonotype was counted at least ten times. This rearrangement joins TRBV29-1 to TRBJ2-1; TRBD2 matches 10 bases. CDR3 length: 15 residues. From germline, CDR1 is SQVTM and CDR2 ANQGSEA. The V and J ends lost 6 bases and 4 bases, in that order; junction bases with no gene match: 9. The CDR3 reads CSVAWTSGVYNEQFF. CDR3 coding DNA: TGCAGCGTGGCGTGGACTAGCGGAGTATACAATGAGCAGTTCTTC.

This rearrangement joins TRBV20-1 to TRBJ2-7, with no clear D. V lost 3 bases, J lost 2 bases, and 11 bases lay in between. This CDR3 comprises 13 residues. CDR1 DFQATT and CDR2 SNEGSKA come from the germline V gene (reference sequence). The CDR3 DNA sequence: TGCAGTGCTAGTCCGACTGGGACCTACGAGCAGTACTTC. The encoded protein is CSASPTGTYEQYF.

The J gene is TRBJ2-2, the V gene TRBV2; 12 nucleotides line up with TRBD2. This CDR3 is 17 amino acids long. Germline V lookup: CDR1 SNHLY, CDR2 FYNNEI. The ends lost 7 bases at V and 1 base at J; junction bases unmatched: 7. CDR3 sequence: CASMMLAGGMNTGELFF. CDR3 sequence (DNA): TGTGCCAGCATGATGCTAGCGGGAGGGATGAACACCGGGGAGCTGTTTTTT.

J is TRBJ2-3 and V is TRBV19; no clear D gene. The CDR3 runs 15 residues. Trimming removed 3 bases from V and 3 bases from J, with 13 bases in between. Germline V gene lookup returns CDR1 LNHDA and CDR2 SQIVND (reference sequence). CDR3 protein: CASSILVEGTDTQYF. In nucleotides, the CDR3 is TGTGCCAGTAGTATCTTGGTAGAAGGGACAGATACGCAGTATTTT.

This clonotype was picked up many times. The gene calls are TRBV24-1 and TRBJ2-6; 10 bases match TRBD1. Looked up from germline, CDR1 is KGHDR and CDR2 is SFDVKD. V shed 9 bases, J shed 4 bases, and the junction held 5 bases outside the gene matches. This CDR3 comprises 15 residues. The CDR3 spells CATGTGAGGANVLTF. For the CDR3, the DNA is TGTGCCACCGGGACAGGGGCTGGAGGGGCCAACGTCCTGACTTTC.

About this clonotype itself: It may be a read error: a sequence one base away is much more abundant. The chain is built from TRBV27 and TRBJ2-2; 8 nucleotides agree with TRBD1. The CDR3 contains 16 residues. Looked up from germline, CDR1 is MNHEY and CDR2 is SMNVEV (reference sequence). The CDR3 spells CTSSSAGGARTGELFF. CDR3 nucleotide sequence: TGTACCAGCAGTTCCGCAGGGGGCGCGAGGACCGGGGAGCTGTTTTTT.

The table lists this clonotype with many counts. The chain links TRBV10-3 to TRBJ2-7, with TRBD2 as a possible D gene (6 bases). Germline values: CDR1 ENHRY, CDR2 SYGVKD. V lost 6 bases and J lost 5, with 14 bases in between. This CDR3 is 13 amino acids long. The CDR3 DNA reads as TGTGCCATCAGGTCAGGCCGGGAGAACGAGCAGTACTTC. Translating it yields CAIRSGRENEQYF.

The chain links TRBV20-1 to TRBJ2-7; TRBD2 matches 7 bases. Germline assignment: CDR1 DFQATT and CDR2 SNEGSKA (reference sequence). The CDR3 is 14 amino acids. The trim removed 0 bases at V and 6 bases at J, leaving 8 bases unmatched. The CDR3 DNA reads TGCAGTGCTAGAGATCAGTCGGGGGGACGCGAGCAGTACTTC. It is translated as CSARDQSGGREQYF.

This clonotype was counted only a few times. V gene TRBV18 combines with J gene TRBJ1-1; a possible D gene is TRBD1 (6 bases). V was pared by 5 bases and J by 11 bases, with 15 bases between. This CDR3 spans 12 amino acids. Germline CDR1 KGHSH, CDR2 LQKENI. The CDR3 DNA reads TGTGCCAGCTCATCTTTTGGTAGGGGGGCTTTCTTT. This codes for CASSSFGRGAFF.

This clonotype was observed many times. The V and J genes are TRBV5-1 and TRBJ2-7, with 12 bases matching TRBD2. CDR3 length equals 15 residues. Germline V CDR1 and CDR2: SGHRS, YFSETQ. Trimming at V came to 0 bases and at J to 2 bases, leaving 0 bases not matched to a gene. The CDR3 is CASSLGLAGAYEQYF. CDR3 sequence (DNA): TGCGCCAGCAGCTTGGGACTAGCGGGAGCCTACGAGCAGTACTTC.

The V and J genes are TRBV7-9 and TRBJ1-4; TRBD1 is a possible D gene (6 bases). The CDR3 runs to 14 residues. CDR1 and CDR2 (germline): SEHNR, FQNEAQ (reference sequence). V was trimmed by 7 bases and J by 1 base, leaving 10 bases between them. The CDR3 DNA reads TGTGCCAGCAACCAACAGGGAACTAATGAAAAACTGTTTTTT. Encoded protein: CASNQQGTNEKLFF.

In this sample, this clonotype turned up many times. The chain combines TRBV20-1 with TRBJ1-4; maybe TRBD1 (5 bases). The CDR3 consists of 13 residues. The V end was cut by 5 bases, the J end by 6 bases, with 13 bases between. CDR1 and CDR2 (germline): DFQATT, SNEGSKA (reference sequence). CDR3 DNA sequence: TGCAGTGCTCGGTTAGGGGTAGATGAAAAACTGTTTTTT. Protein sequence: CSARLGVDEKLFF.

In this sample, this clonotype turned up a few times. The chain combines TRBV29-1 with TRBJ2-1; possibly TRBD1 for D (7 bases). The V end lost 7 bases, the J end lost 2 bases, and 21 bases lay between the germline ends. The CDR3 runs 16 residues. Germline values: CDR1 SQVTM, CDR2 ANQGSEA. In DNA form, the CDR3 reads TGCAGCGGCGCAGGTTGGAGGGACAGAACCTACAATGAGCAGTTCTTC. This sequence encodes CSGAGWRDRTYNEQFF.

With respect to this clonotype: A much larger clone lies a single base off, so this may be a read error. The chain links TRBV12-3 or TRBV12-4 to TRBJ1-1, with D maybe TRBD1 (5 bases). V was shortened by 4 bases and J by 1 base, with 13 bases between the two germline ends. This CDR3 contains 15 residues. Written as DNA, the CDR3 is TGTGCCAGCAGTTCCCGTAGTGGGGGGAACACTGAAGCTTTCTTT. It yields the protein CASSSRSGGNTEAFF.

Many counts were recorded for this clonotype. DNA of the CDR3: TGCGCCAGCAGCTTGGAGGGGGGCCACTACAATGAGCAGTTCTTC. It codes for CASSLEGGHYNEQFF. The rearrangement uses TRBV5-1 and TRBJ2-1, with D tentatively TRBD1 or TRBD2 (6 bases each). Trimming cost V 0 bases and J 3 bases, with 10 bases left between them. CDR1 is SGHRS, CDR2 YFSETQ, per germline. This CDR3 region has 15 residues.

This clonotype was picked up one time. The chain joins TRBV29-1 to TRBJ2-1; 8 positions match TRBD2. CDR1 and CDR2 (germline): SQVTM, ANQGSEA. The ends lost 4 bases at V and 2 bases at J; junction bases unmatched: 4. This CDR3 is 14 amino acids long. The CDR3 protein is CSVGLAGPYNEQFF. The CDR3 nucleotides read TGCAGCGTTGGTCTAGCGGGCCCCTACAATGAGCAGTTCTTC.

The genes are TRBV28 and TRBJ1-1; 8 nucleotides align to TRBD1. Per germline, CDR1 MDHEN and CDR2 SYDVKM. Trimming at V came to 5 bases and at J to 6 bases, leaving 5 bases not matched to a gene. This CDR3 is built from 13 residues. The CDR3 loop is CASSSGQGPEAFF. Written as DNA, the CDR3 is TGTGCCAGCAGTAGTGGACAGGGTCCTGAAGCTTTCTTT.

Of note for this clonotype: The germline gene is not matched at one end of the junction; a read error may be the cause. The chain has TRBV12-3 or TRBV12-4 and TRBJ2-7; either TRBD1 or TRBD2 may fit D (5 bases each). CDR3 length: 11 amino acids. This CDR3 is CASSLEGTLHF. The CDR3 DNA follows: TGTGCCAGCAGCCTCGAGGGGACCCTTCACTTC.

The chain couples TRBV6-1 to TRBJ2-7; no clear D gene. CDR3 size: 14 residues. Per the germline V gene, CDR1 is MNHNS and CDR2 is SASEGT. V was clipped by 6 bases and J by 2 bases, with 14 bases between them. In nucleotides, the CDR3 is TGTGCCAGCAGCACCCAGCGAACCACCTACGAGCAGTACTTC. It specifies CASSTQRTTYEQYF.

This chain uses TRBV10-2 with TRBJ2-7; D may correspond to TRBD1 or TRBD2 (5 bases each). Germline values: CDR1 WSHSY, CDR2 SAAADI. This CDR3 has 15 amino acids. V lost 2 bases and J lost 1, with 12 bases in between. The CDR3 loop is CASSEKSRGSYEQYF. CDR3 nucleotides: TGCGCCAGCAGTGAGAAATCGAGGGGATCCTACGAGCAGTACTTC.